These 18 T cell receptor beta chains came from one sample sequenced in a study of shared clonotypes between healthy human individuals. The assay was immunoSEQ multiplex PCR, and TCRdb's table has in-frame clones only and misses some. The sample lists roughly 2,000,000 clones, approximately 95% occurring once. CD8 cells regarded as naive lacked CD45RO, were positively chosen for CCR7, and omitted terminally differentiated effector memory CD45RA+ cells. Sequenced input: naive CD8+ T cells sorted from blood. These receptors all come from a man aged 18 to 30 in good health.

The sample holds one count of this clone. The gene calls are TRBV6-6 and TRBJ1-1, with D perhaps matching TRBD1 (5 bases). The CDR3 spans 15 residues. The V gene lost 3 bases and the J gene lost 6 bases, with 17 bases spanning the gap. CDR1 MNHNY and CDR2 SVGAGI come from the germline V gene (reference sequence). In DNA form, the CDR3 reads TGTGCCAGCAGTTATGACCGGGGGTATTCCTCTGAAGCTTTCTTT. It encodes CASSYDRGYSSEAFF.

A word on this clone: Other DNA sequences of this sample code for an identical CDR3. The chain carries TRBV6-4 and TRBJ2-1; TRBD2 aligns across 10 bases. Germline values: CDR1 MRHNA, CDR2 SNTAGT. V lost 5 bases to trimming and J lost 2 bases; unmatched junction nucleotides: 0. The CDR3 loop spans 14 amino acids. CDR3: CASSSGGAYNEQFF. As DNA, the CDR3 is TGTGCCAGCAGTAGCGGGGGGGCCTACAATGAGCAGTTCTTC.

V usage is TRBV6-5 and J usage is TRBJ2-7; TRBD1 agrees at 9 bases. Trimming cost V 5 bases and J 8 bases; bases outside gene matches: 13. Germline assignment: CDR1 MNHEY and CDR2 SVGAGI. This CDR3 is built from 15 residues. The CDR3 region has the DNA TGTGCCAGCAGTCCCGTGGGGGGACAGGGTAGTCAGCAGTACTTC. It codes for CASSPVGGQGSQQYF.

This chain connects TRBV7-8 to TRBJ2-7; TRBD2 matches at 12 bases. CDR3 length equals 17 residues. The germline CDR1 and CDR2 sequences are SGHVS and FQNEAQ. The J segment lost 1 base and the V segment lost 1 base, leaving 5 bases of the junction unmatched. CDR3 in amino acids: CASSLVTSGSVSYEQYF. As DNA, the CDR3 is TGTGCCAGCAGCTTAGTGACTAGCGGGAGTGTATCCTACGAGCAGTACTTC.

Concerning this clone itself: This may come from a read error, since a much larger clone is one base off. The CDR3 spells CASSLSYEQYF. The CDR3 DNA follows: TGTGCCAGCAGCCTTTCCTACGAGCAGTACTTC. This chain links TRBV16 with TRBJ2-7; D unclear. The CDR3 contains 11 residues. The germline CDR1 and CDR2 sequences are KGHSY and FQNENV. V lost 4 bases, J lost 1 base, and 2 bases lay in between. Using reference TRBV16 and TRBJ2-7 for the parts outside the CDR3, the full variable domain is GEEVAQTPKHLVRGEGQKAKLYCAPIKGHSYVFWYQQVLKNEFKFLISFQNENVFDETGMPKERFSAKCLPNSPCSLEIQATKLEDSAVYFCASSLSYEQYFGPGTRLTVT.

The CDR3 is CASSFKGTSVTYEQYF. The CDR3 bases are TGTGCCAGCAGCTTCAAAGGGACTAGCGTTACCTACGAGCAGTACTTC. The genes are TRBV7-9 and TRBJ2-7, with 10 positions matching TRBD2. Germline V gives CDR1 SEHNR, CDR2 FQNEAQ (reference sequence). The CDR3 loop spans 16 amino acids. V shed 3 bases and J 2 bases; nucleotides not matched to a gene: 7.

This CDR3 reads CASSVETSGTHEQFF. As DNA, the CDR3 is TGTGCCAGCAGCGTAGAGACTAGCGGGACCCATGAGCAGTTCTTC. This chain joins TRBV9 and TRBJ2-1; TRBD2 matches 11 bases. The germline gives CDR1 SGDLS, CDR2 YYNGEE. J gave up 8 bases and V 0 bases, and 4 bases lay outside the gene matches. The CDR3 has 15 amino acids.

J is TRBJ1-3 and V is TRBV19; weak D call: TRBD1 (6 bases). Germline CDR1 is LNHDA and CDR2 is SQIVND (reference sequence). This CDR3 region has 15 residues. Trimming pared 7 bases from V and 4 bases from J, leaving 17 bases between. This CDR3 is CASTPRGTLGNTIYF. CDR3 nucleotide sequence: TGTGCCAGTACCCCGAGGGGGACGTTAGGAAACACCATATATTTT.

The chain is built from TRBV9 and TRBJ1-2; D perhaps matches TRBD1 (5 bases). V dropped 3 bases and J dropped 8 bases, with 20 bases sitting between them. Germline V gene lookup returns CDR1 SGDLS and CDR2 YYNGEE. The CDR3 is made up of 15 amino acids. Here the CDR3 DNA reads TGTGCCAGCAGCGCCACAGGAGAACCCAAGGGCGGCTACACCTTC. It is translated as CASSATGEPKGGYTF. Filled out from reference TRBV9 and TRBJ1-2, the complete variable domain reads DSGVTQTPKHLITATGQRVTLRCSPRSGDLSVYWYQQSLDQGLQFLIQYYNGEERAKGNILERFSAQQFPDLHSELNLSSLELGDSALYFCASSATGEPKGGYTFGSGTRLTVV.

The rearrangement links TRBV18 to TRBJ1-2; TRBD1 aligns across 8 bases. The V and J ends lost 3 bases and 6 bases, in that order; junction bases with no gene match: 6. The CDR3 sequence is 14 residues long. The germline V gene encodes CDR1 KGHSH and CDR2 LQKENI. The CDR3 loop is CASSPLQGADGYTF. CDR3 DNA sequence: TGTGCCAGCTCACCTCTCCAGGGGGCAGATGGCTACACCTTC.

The chain joins TRBV5-4 to TRBJ2-7; a possible D gene is TRBD1 (6 bases). The V and J ends lost 5 bases and 0 bases respectively, with 12 bases between them. CDR1 SGHNT and CDR2 YYREEE come from the germline V gene (reference sequence). The CDR3 loop spans 14 amino acids. The DNA for the CDR3 is TGTGCCAGCAGTCCACGGGACACCTCCTACGAGCAGTACTTC. Translation gives CASSPRDTSYEQYF.

DNA for the CDR3: TGTGCCAGCAGCTCATCCCGACAGGGCCTCCCTGGGGCCCAGTACTTC. Translating it yields CASSSSRQGLPGAQYF. This chain uses TRBV7-9 with TRBJ2-5; 7 bases map to TRBD1. Germline lookup yields CDR1 SEHNR and CDR2 FQNEAQ (reference sequence). The junction had 17 bases not matched to a gene; V was cut back by 4 bases and J by 9 bases. This CDR3 has 16 residues.

This chain uses TRBV5-1 with TRBJ2-7; no clear D. V was shortened by 1 base and J by 2 bases, with 10 bases between the two germline ends. This CDR3 has 14 residues. CDR1 and CDR2 from the germline V gene are SGHRS and YFSETQ. As DNA, the CDR3 is TGCGCCAGCAGCTTGCAGCCAGGCCCCTACGAGCAGTACTTC. It yields the protein CASSLQPGPYEQYF. The entire variable domain, with the rest obtained from reference TRBV5-1 and TRBJ2-7, is as follows: KAGVTQTPRYLIKTRGQQVTLSCSPISGHRSVSWYQQTPGQGLQFLFEYFSETQRNKGNFPGRFSGRQFSNSRSEMNVSTLELGDSALYLCASSLQPGPYEQYFGPGTRLTVT.

The V call is TRBV15, the J call TRBJ1-6, with 9 bases aligning to TRBD1. Looked up from germline, CDR1 is LNHNV and CDR2 is YYDKDF (reference sequence). The CDR3 sequence is 17 residues long. With 1 base clipped from V and 10 bases from J, the junction kept 11 bases outside the gene matches. CDR3 sequence reads: CATSRVGTGTGISPLHF. Here the CDR3 DNA reads TGTGCCACCAGCAGAGTTGGGACGGGGACAGGGATCTCACCCCTCCACTTT.

The rearrangement uses TRBV18 and TRBJ1-1; 10 bases fit TRBD1. Germline CDR1 KGHSH, CDR2 LQKENI. V lost 5 bases and J lost 3; bases outside the gene matches: 6. This CDR3 has 15 amino acids. The CDR3 reads CASSATGGFYTEAFF. In nucleotides, the CDR3 is TGTGCCAGCTCAGCGACAGGGGGCTTCTACACTGAAGCTTTCTTT.

V gene TRBV28 combines with J gene TRBJ2-7; D may be TRBD1 (6 bases). CDR3 length equals 16 residues. The germline V and J ends were trimmed by 6 bases and 0 bases, with 18 bases remaining between them. The germline CDR1 and CDR2 sequences are MDHEN and SYDVKM. The DNA of the CDR3 is TGTGCCAGCAGCCTACTCGACAGGCCGAGCTCCTACGAGCAGTACTTC. This codes for CASSLLDRPSSYEQYF. Full variable domain (remainder filled in from reference TRBV28 and TRBJ2-7): DVKVTQSSRYLVKRTGEKVFLECVQDMDHENMFWYRQDPGLGLRLIYFSYDVKMKEKGDIPEGYSVSREKKERFSLILESASTNQTSMYLCASSLLDRPSSYEQYFGPGTRLTVT.

The V gene is TRBV7-9, the J gene TRBJ2-1; D may correspond to TRBD1 or TRBD2 (6 bases each). Trimming shortened V by 5 bases and J by 5 bases, and 13 bases separated the two germline ends. Germline V CDR1 and CDR2: SEHNR, FQNEAQ (reference sequence). This CDR3 spans 14 amino acids. The chain's CDR3 is CASSPTGGNNEQFF. The CDR3 DNA reads as TGTGCCAGCAGCCCCACCGGGGGCAACAATGAGCAGTTCTTC. Combining the CDR3 with reference TRBV7-9 and TRBJ2-1 gives the whole variable domain DTGVSQNPRHKITKRGQNVTFRCDPISEHNRLYWYRQTLGQGPEFLTYFQNEAQLEKSRLLSDRFSAERPKGSFSTLEIQRTEQGDSAMYLCASSPTGGNNEQFFGPGTRLTVL.

The V and J genes are TRBV11-2 and TRBJ2-2; no reliable D call. The CDR3 is 16 residues long. The V gene lost 0 bases and the J gene lost 6 bases, with 14 bases spanning the gap. Germline CDR1 is SGHAT and CDR2 is FQNNGV. This chain's CDR3 is CASSLEVVGFSGELFF. The CDR3 DNA sequence: TGTGCCAGCAGCTTAGAAGTAGTCGGGTTCTCCGGGGAGCTGTTTTTT.